This paragraph reports one T cell receptor (beta chain). This clone has only a few counts. The target of this receptor is not known. No per-base quality is available; no much larger clone lies one base away. Collaborating institutions collected whole blood in K2EDTA tubes following their own protocols. For TCRbeta analysis, collaborators shipped samples in one of three forms: frozen whole blood, isolated PBMCs, or DNA extracted from either of those sample types. V loses 4 bases of germline sequence and J loses 8 bases, and the interval between the two ends is 15 bases. From the cysteine up to the phenylalanine, the CDR3 has a length of 14 residues. The CDR3 DNA has 42 bases and is translated from base 1. The germline V gene supplies CDR1 ENHRY and CDR2 SYGVKD. TCRbeta CDR3 regions were amplified from genomic DNA using the immunoSEQ Assay, a bias-controlled multiplex PCR. Under the source paper's analysis protocol: Within the assay, amplification of reference gene primers was used to estimate how many nucleated cells each sample contained. Sequence reads were collapsed and filtered to measure the absolute abundance of every unique TCRbeta CDR3 rearrangement. For each sample, productive Simpson clonality was calculated by taking the square root of Simpson's diversity index across productive rearrangements. TCRdb re-hosts the immuneACCESS table, in-frame sequences only. Its copies lack some clones; in the studies checked, an unresolved V gene accounts for under half of them, and the cause for the rest is not known. That table gives V, J and clone size, and the DNA gave D and trimming. Present in this sample are some 120,000 clones, roughly 86% of which were seen just once. The top ten clonotypes cover approximately 5% of the sample.

The data stem from a study of blood T cell repertoires in COVID-19 (TCRdb year 2020). Study-wide context: Samples covering the acute and convalescent phases of COVID-19 were provided by collaborators in the United States, Italy and Spain. The prospective study material was composed of cDNA or gDNA derived from T cells, B-cell-depleted T cells, or PBMCs. Deeply sampled blood TCRbeta repertoires from subjects exposed to, actively infected with, or recovered from COVID-19 were included in the dataset. Nearly every sample came with metadata listing a de-identified subject ID, COVID-19 status, age in years and sex. Samples came from the ongoing ImmuneRACE study (first 160 participants) plus 1,254 subjects from 6 global collaborators. Where HLA class I and class II types were available, the types were taken from metadata supplied by the sample provider, not from assay-based typing. The repertoires were released in a freely available public database meant as a resource for research on the immune response to SARS-CoV-2.

Results the study describes overall, beyond this receptor: Clinical and demographic metadata were provided uncurated, with the amount varying by source and participant.

The sample consisted of peripheral blood. The receptor chain draws on TRBV10-3 and TRBJ2-1; the D gene assignment is ambiguous. The receptor was isolated from a human donor in a cohort sampled during active COVID-19. The DNA is TGTGCCATCAGTGGTCCAAATGGGCTCGATGAGCAGTTCTTC. Its product reads: CAISGPNGLDEQFF.